This T cell receptor beta chain originates from a study of blood T cell repertoires in COVID-19. Background on the study: Italy, Spain and the United States were the sources of the convalescent and acute COVID-19 samples. T cells, B-cell-depleted T cells, or PBMCs supplied cDNA or gDNA.

The V gene end was trimmed by 4 bases and the J gene end by 0 bases; junction bases not matched to a gene: 12. The CDR3 consists of 18 residues. Germline lookup yields CDR1 SGHAT and CDR2 FQNNGV. Source study methods: Counts of nucleated cells, estimated from reference gene primer amplification, were obtained. Here immunoSEQ multiplex PCR was the method, and the copy in TCRdb shows in-frame clones only, minus some. Clone size and the V and J calls come from that table; the DNA yielded D and trimming. The sample shows approximately 36,000 clones, roughly 90% of them seen only once. This clone has a handful of counts.

The J gene is TRBJ1-5, the V gene TRBV11-2; TRBD1 matches 7 bases. This clonotype was obtained from a human donor in a cohort sampled during active COVID-19. The sample was peripheral blood. CDR3 nucleotide sequence: TGTGCCAGCAGCTGTCGACAGGGAGGCCCTAATAGCAATCAGCCCCAGCATTTT. It is translated as CASSCRQGGPNSNQPQHF.